This TCR beta chain was identified during a study of blood T cell repertoires in COVID-19. Study context: The United States, Italy and Spain provided the acute and convalescent COVID-19 samples. T cells, B-cell-depleted T cells, or PBMCs provided the cDNA or gDNA that served as material.

In the authors' methods: Amplifying reference gene primers gave estimates of nucleated cell counts. Sequenced by immunoSEQ multiplex PCR; TCRdb stores in-frame clones only, minus some. The DNA was the basis for D and trimming; V, J and clone size are from that table. The sample includes about 170,000 clones, 88% of them seen just once. Trimming took 0 bases from V and 7 from J, leaving 7 bases between them. CDR3 length equals 12 residues. CDR1 is SGHTA, CDR2 FQGNSA, per germline. The chain joins TRBV7-2 to TRBJ2-7; D not certain. Sequencing used peripheral blood. This receptor was obtained from a man in his fifties who had recovered from COVID-19. CDR3: CASSLAYEEQYF. The CDR3 DNA reads TGTGCCAGCAGCTTAGCATATGAGGAGCAGTACTTC.